This TCR beta chain was obtained from a study of T cells in Graves' hyperthyroidism and ophthalmopathy. Overall study context: Peripheral blood collection took place at initial diagnosis, before any treatment.

TCR beta CDR3 regions were amplified from RNA transcripts. TCR CDR3 regions were first amplified by RT-PCR with HTBI primers. One entry per CDR3 protein, called by TCRdb with MiXCR from the multiplex PCR reads. The data hold around 300,000 distinct CDR3 sequences, with around 22% observed a single time. CDR1 is DFQATT and CDR2 is SNEGSKA in the germline V gene (reference sequence). Trimming cost V 2 bases and J 0 bases, with 11 bases left between them. The CDR3 runs to 15 residues. Clinical symptoms, serum thyroxine, TRAb, thyroid ultrasound and orbital computed tomography informed diagnoses. V and J are TRBV20-1 and TRBJ1-5; TRBD1 might be the D (5 bases). This sequence originates from a young man with Graves' ophthalmopathy. The sample taken for sequencing was blood. In DNA, the CDR3 is TGCAGTGCTAGACTAACAGGTTATAGCAATCAGCCCCAGCATTTT. Its protein product is CSARLTGYSNQPQHF.